This T cell receptor beta chain comes out of a study of Ad26.COV2.S vaccination and SARS-CoV-2 variants. Study as a whole: In the study, Ad26.COV2.S was injected intramuscularly once, or twice 56 days apart. Study-wide results and caveats: For non-spike TCRs, breadth in vaccine recipients resembled that in placebo recipients.

Comments on this clone: Antigen: not known.

This CDR3 comprises 11 residues. V was trimmed by 6 bases and J by 4 bases, leaving 6 bases between them. The germline CDR1 and CDR2 sequences are LNHDA and SQIVND (reference sequence). Profiling relied on immunoSEQ multiplex PCR, and the TCRdb table lists in-frame clones only, not all of them. The table shows 440,000 or so clones, with 92% occurring only once. As for treatment: roughly 20 received Ad26.COV2.S at low or high dose, single or two shots; about 5 received placebo; per-sample allocation not given. At day 63 after the first vaccine or placebo injection, samples were drawn. This specimen consisted of peripheral blood, obtained in a trial of Ad26.COV2.S vaccine versus placebo. The receptor comes from a person aged 18 to 59 who received the Ad26.COV2.S COVID-19 vaccine or a placebo. The chain joins TRBV19 to TRBJ1-1; D call uncertain. This CDR3 is CASRYGTEAFF. Here the CDR3 DNA reads TGTGCCAGTAGATATGGCACTGAAGCTTTCTTT.